Listed below are T cell receptor beta chains from one sample, sequenced in a study of blood T cells in healthy people across ages. TCRdb reanalysed the 5' RACE reads using MiXCR and keeps one entry per CDR3 protein. The repertoire has 750,000 to 850,000 distinct CDR3 sequences, just under 25% of them found once; the top ten carry roughly 3.8%. The data were also submitted as part of a second study, on T cells of mothers and their children.

Sequences were obtained from blood. Every receptor here comes from a boy younger than 18 in good health. Both conserved end residues are trimmed from each CDR3.

v_gene: TRBV4-1
CDR3aa: ASSQGGTGVEKLF

v_gene: TRBV9
CDR3aa: ASSPFAGVSTDTQY

v_gene: TRBV24-1
CDR3aa: ATSDQNRYREQF

v_gene: TRBV7-2
CDR3aa: ASSLAPGTDTQY

v_gene: TRBV3-1
CDR3aa: ASSQDSLLPDRNQPQH

v_gene: TRBV20-1
CDR3aa: SASPTNTGQLF

v_gene: TRBV28
CDR3aa: ASSSPHGTLNEKLF

v_gene: TRBV7-3
CDR3aa: ASSLNEGRNIQY

v_gene: TRBV2
CDR3aa: ASSDRTAPRVYGYT

v_gene: TRBV12-3/TRBV12-4
CDR3aa: ASRPRADSGNTIY

v_gene: TRBV29-1
CDR3aa: SVVGSTNYGYT

v_gene: TRBV4-3
CDR3aa: ASSQDVGEQETQY

v_gene: TRBV7-9
CDR3aa: ASSSTTGTGNSPLH

v_gene: TRBV2
CDR3aa: ASRGDRQIYGYT

v_gene: TRBV12-3/TRBV12-4
CDR3aa: ASSSDKWREKLF

v_gene: TRBV10-3
CDR3aa: AISDPGTGQGIQY

v_gene: TRBV6-6
CDR3aa: ASRKTGNTEAF

v_gene: TRBV2
CDR3aa: ARTNSGSSYNEQF

v_gene: TRBV24-1
CDR3aa: ATSDWGQRGYT

v_gene: TRBV10-3
CDR3aa: AISGLGLAGEETQY

v_gene: TRBV20-1
CDR3aa: SARGTREGRNIQY

v_gene: TRBV19
CDR3aa: ASTEREGYNEQF

v_gene: TRBV29-1
CDR3aa: SVGPGLATDTQY

v_gene: TRBV2
CDR3aa: ASRWGVNTEAF

v_gene: TRBV7-2
CDR3aa: ASSPRRGGPYEQY

v_gene: TRBV6-6
CDR3aa: ASSRRTSSGVYEQF

v_gene: TRBV20-1
CDR3aa: SAPKPGTGGTQETQY

v_gene: TRBV7-2
CDR3aa: ASSLALAGVTGELF

v_gene: TRBV7-9
CDR3aa: ASSFDEGSLVGELF

v_gene: TRBV20-1
CDR3aa: SARVGGGGQETQY

v_gene: TRBV6-2/TRBV6-3
CDR3aa: ASSYSTSGRLTDTQY

v_gene: TRBV12-3/TRBV12-4
CDR3aa: ASSLVGGIKNTEAF

v_gene: TRBV10-3
CDR3aa: AIRGDRGKNEKLF

v_gene: TRBV28
CDR3aa: ASRSQGGNTIY

v_gene: TRBV29-1
CDR3aa: SSSAGDTQY

v_gene: TRBV6-2/TRBV6-3
CDR3aa: ASSYYSGNTEAF

v_gene: TRBV18
CDR3aa: ASSPNGGESPLH

v_gene: TRBV28
CDR3aa: ASSKLAEVYNEQF

v_gene: TRBV7-3
CDR3aa: ASSLRAGLVSGANVLT

v_gene: TRBV10-3
CDR3aa: AISEWTNTDTQY

v_gene: TRBV4-1
CDR3aa: ASSQDPGRANEQF

v_gene: TRBV29-1
CDR3aa: SVEAPWGTGELF

v_gene: TRBV4-3
CDR3aa: ASSEGREGLGTDTQY

v_gene: TRBV12-3/TRBV12-4
CDR3aa: ASSPDRPQPQH

v_gene: TRBV6-1
CDR3aa: ASSLTFAPNRYT

v_gene: TRBV9
CDR3aa: ASSVQGGGMGGYT

v_gene: TRBV19
CDR3aa: ASSIYGSGEAF

v_gene: TRBV7-2
CDR3aa: ASSLEVGQDTQY

v_gene: TRBV28
CDR3aa: ASRGTGGNQPQH

v_gene: TRBV7-2
CDR3aa: ASSLEQGSEKLF

v_gene: TRBV5-1
CDR3aa: ASSFGTASANEKLF

v_gene: TRBV7-2
CDR3aa: ASSLEGGTQY

v_gene: TRBV5-1
CDR3aa: ASQETFNTGELF

v_gene: TRBV7-8
CDR3aa: ASSPWDRGYQNEKLF

v_gene: TRBV9
CDR3aa: ASSGPAGASYQETQY